The entry that follows covers one TCR beta chain sequence. What it binds is not known. The junction and the germline gene differ at one end; a read error may be behind it. Primers for the PCR totalled 60 Vbeta and 13 Jbeta. The repertoire was sequenced with immunoSEQ multiplex PCR; TCRdb's copy has only in-frame clones and lacks some. The table records about 160,000 clones, roughly 72% of them present only once. The data are from a study of cytomegalovirus exposure and HLA in healthy donors. Turning to the study itself: Most donors, 70% to 85% of approximately 400 genotyped, fell in the Caucasian-associated ancestry cluster. Points from the study as a whole: What TCR beta sequences reportedly achieved was accurate prediction of HLA-A and HLA-B alleles in most subjects. Most TCR sequences showed up rarely, but some public TCRs showed up in many donors. Later genetic work tied a missense DCLRE1C variant to beta-chain V and J trimming.

The CDR3 is 15 amino acids. The germline V gene encodes CDR1 SEHNR and CDR2 FQNEAQ (reference sequence). The chain links TRBV7-9 to TRBJ2-5; 8 nucleotides line up with TRBD1. The specimen sequenced was PBMCs. The origin of this receptor is a man aged 40-49 years in good health and CMV-seropositive. This CDR3 is CSSSLRRGQEETQYF. CDR3 sequence (DNA): TGTTCCAGCAGCTTAAGGAGGGGACAGGAGGAGACCCAGTACTTC.